The 26 T cell receptor beta chains presented below share a single source sample, sequenced in a study of response to subunit inactivated influenza vaccine. In TCRdb, the RT-PCR reads were re-called with MiXCR into one record per CDR3 protein. The sample has more than 450,000 distinct CDR3 sequences, less than 10% seen once. Source: PBMCs from blood, taken less than 30 months after vaccination. The receptors shown here come from a man between 50 and 69 years old who received an inactivated influenza vaccine.

In its sample, this clonotype was seen many times. The chain has TRBV7-2 and TRBJ2-7; no clear D gene. Germline assignment: CDR1 SGHTA and CDR2 FQGNSA. Trimming pared 1 base from V and 7 bases from J, leaving 11 bases between. The CDR3 is 13 residues long. In DNA form, the CDR3 reads TGTGCCAGCAGCTTAGTCCAAAGGCGGGAGCAGTACTTC. Its protein is CASSLVQRREQYF. Full variable domain (missing parts from reference TRBV7-2 and TRBJ2-7): GAGVSQSPSNKVTEKGKDVELRCDPISGHTALYWYRQSLGQGLEFLIYFQGNSAPDKSGLPSDRFSAERTGGSVSTLTIQRTQQEDSAVYLCASSLVQRREQYFGPGTRLTVT.

This clonotype has only a few counts. The chain couples TRBV15 to TRBJ2-3; possibly TRBD2 for D (6 bases). Germline V gene sequence: CDR1 LNHNV, CDR2 YYDKDF (reference sequence). The CDR3 has 16 amino acids. V was cut by 4 bases and J by 3 bases, with 17 bases left in between. The CDR3 DNA sequence: TGTGCCACCAGCATGGGGGGTAACCTCTTTACAGATACGCAGTATTTT. Encoded protein: CATSMGGNLFTDTQYF.

The V and J genes are TRBV30 and TRBJ1-4, with TRBD1 identical over 8 bases. V was pared by 5 bases and J by 8 bases, with 7 bases of the junction left unmatched. Germline lookup yields CDR1 GTSNPN and CDR2 SVGIG (reference sequence). There are 13 residues in the CDR3. CDR3 residues: CAWQDRDNEKLFF. The CDR3 DNA is TGTGCCTGGCAGGACAGGGATAACGAAAAACTGTTTTTT.

This clonotype was counted many times. The V call is TRBV15, the J call TRBJ2-5; either TRBD1 or TRBD2 may supply D (6 bases each). The CDR3 loop spans 15 amino acids. Germline V CDR1 and CDR2: LNHNV, YYDKDF (reference sequence). Trimming cost V 5 bases and J 5 bases, with 18 bases left between them. The CDR3 DNA reads as TGTGCCACCAGCTCAGGAGGGGGTTCGGAGGAGACCCAGTACTTC. Encoded protein: CATSSGGGSEETQYF.

Only a few counts were recorded for this clonotype. This chain links TRBV5-1 with TRBJ2-3; D call uncertain. V lost 3 bases and J lost 2, with 10 bases in between. The CDR3 has 14 amino acids. Germline CDR1 SGHRS, CDR2 YFSETQ. This CDR3 is CASSSTAATDTQYF. The DNA of the CDR3 is TGCGCCAGCAGCTCTACTGCGGCCACAGATACGCAGTATTTT. The full variable domain, in which reference TRBV5-1 and TRBJ2-3 provide the parts outside the CDR3, is KAGVTQTPRYLIKTRGQQVTLSCSPISGHRSVSWYQQTPGQGLQFLFEYFSETQRNKGNFPGRFSGRQFSNSRSEMNVSTLELGDSALYLCASSSTAATDTQYFGPGTRLTVL.

The rearrangement joins TRBV6-2 or TRBV6-3 to TRBJ2-7; 7 bases map to TRBD1. This CDR3 is 16 amino acids long. The V gene's germline CDR1 is MNHEY and CDR2 SVGEGT. The V gene end was trimmed by 6 bases and the J gene end by 0 bases; junction bases not matched to a gene: 11. CDR3 nucleotides: TGTGCCAGCAGCCGTCCCCGGGACAGAAACTCCTACGAGCAGTACTTC. Translation: CASSRPRDRNSYEQYF.

This clonotype was counted a few times. The chain is built from TRBV27 and TRBJ2-1; the match to TRBD2 covers 11 bases. The CDR3 covers 18 residues. Unmatched junction bases numbered 8, after V lost 4 bases and J lost 0 bases. Germline V gene data show CDR1 as MNHEY and CDR2 as SMNVEV (reference sequence). CDR3 sequence: CASSSGTSGVSSYNEQFF. The CDR3 DNA sequence: TGTGCCAGCAGTTCTGGGACTAGCGGAGTGAGCTCCTACAATGAGCAGTTCTTC.

Regarding this clonotype: The germline gene is not matched at one end of the junction; a read error may be the cause. The chain joins TRBV7-8 to TRBJ2-7, with 11 positions matching TRBD2. The CDR3 totals 15 residues. Germline V gene sequence: CDR1 SGHVS, CDR2 FQNEAQ. In DNA form, the CDR3 reads TGTGCCAGCAGACCAACTAGCGGGAGCGCCTACGGGCAGTACTTC. Its protein product is CASRPTSGSAYGQYF.

This clonotype was detected many times. J is TRBJ2-3 and V is TRBV6-6; D not resolved. The CDR3 sequence is 13 residues long. V was shortened by 7 bases and J by 1 base, with 9 bases between the two germline ends. Germline V gives CDR1 MNHNY, CDR2 SVGAGI (reference sequence). The CDR3 protein is CASKGGGTDTQYF. Written as DNA, the CDR3 is TGTGCCAGCAAAGGTGGGGGCACAGATACGCAGTATTTT.

This clonotype was seen a handful of times. This chain connects TRBV29-1 to TRBJ1-1; TRBD1 aligns across 8 bases. CDR3 length: 14 residues. The germline V gene has CDR1 SQVTM and CDR2 ANQGSEA. V shed 6 bases, J shed 1 base, and the junction held 7 bases outside the gene matches. Here the CDR3 reads CSVRNRGRNTEAFF. CDR3 nucleotides: TGCAGCGTCCGCAACAGGGGGAGGAACACTGAAGCTTTCTTT.

There are a few counts of this clonotype. The J gene is TRBJ2-3, the V gene TRBV15; possibly TRBD1 or TRBD2 for D (6 bases each). The V end lost 0 bases, the J end lost 5 bases, and 12 bases lay between the germline ends. Germline V gene data show CDR1 as LNHNV and CDR2 as YYDKDF (reference sequence). The length of the CDR3 is 15 residues. CDR3 in DNA: TGTGCCACCAGCAGAGATGGGGGGCGCATAGATACGCAGTATTTT. The encoded protein is CATSRDGGRIDTQYF.

This clonotype came up many times. The CDR3 spells CASSLEWGARGTEAFF. Written as DNA, the CDR3 is TGCGCCAGCAGCTTGGAATGGGGGGCGCGGGGCACTGAAGCTTTCTTT. V is TRBV5-1 and J is TRBJ1-1; the D gene is possibly TRBD1 (6 bases). V was pared by 0 bases and J by 4 bases, with 16 bases between. From germline, CDR1 is SGHRS and CDR2 YFSETQ. This CDR3 is 16 amino acids long.

This clonotype was seen a handful of times. The chain has TRBV12-3 or TRBV12-4 and TRBJ1-1, with D perhaps TRBD1 (5 bases). V was cut by 3 bases and J by 6 bases, with 14 bases left in between. The CDR3 totals 14 residues. The CDR3 region has the DNA TGTGCCAGCAGTTTTGCAAGGGGTCCAGCTGAAGCTTTCTTT. Protein product: CASSFARGPAEAFF.

At least ten counts were recorded for this clonotype. The V and J genes are TRBV12-3 or TRBV12-4 and TRBJ2-5, with 12 bases identical to TRBD2. The CDR3 has 15 residues. Trimming removed 5 bases from V and 2 bases from J; junction bases left unmatched: 3. The CDR3 region is CASSTSGRRQETQYF. DNA for the CDR3: TGTGCCAGCAGTACTAGCGGGAGGAGGCAAGAGACCCAGTACTTC.

This clonotype showed up just a few times. The chain employs TRBV29-1 and TRBJ1-1; 7 positions match TRBD1. Germline V gene data show CDR1 as SQVTM and CDR2 as ANQGSEA. V shed 6 bases and J 2 bases; nucleotides not matched to a gene: 3. The CDR3 totals 12 residues. The DNA of the CDR3 is TGCAGCGTGGGACAGTCAAACACTGAAGCTTTCTTT. This encodes CSVGQSNTEAFF.

In regard to this clonotype: A much larger clone lies one base from this, so it may be a read error. The chain links TRBV9 to TRBJ2-1, with D perhaps matching TRBD2 (8 bases). Germline V gene data show CDR1 as SGDLS and CDR2 as YYNGEE. The CDR3 is 14 residues long. The DNA for the CDR3 is TGTGACAGCAGCGGGGGACAGTCACCCAATGAGCAGTTCTTC. Amino acids: CDSSGGQSPNEQFF.

The gene calls are TRBV5-1 and TRBJ1-2, with 11 nucleotides matching TRBD1. Germline V gene lookup returns CDR1 SGHRS and CDR2 YFSETQ. The junction had 4 bases not matched to a gene; V was cut back by 7 bases and J by 2 bases. The CDR3 loop spans 14 amino acids. CDR3 nucleotide sequence: TGCGCCAGCGCGGGACAGGGGGTAAACTATGGCTACACCTTC. Its protein is CASAGQGVNYGYTF.

This clonotype appeared a few times. The rearrangement links TRBV6-1 to TRBJ2-5; TRBD2 matches at 11 bases. Germline values: CDR1 MNHNS, CDR2 SASEGT. This CDR3 spans 18 amino acids. With 4 bases clipped from V and 1 base from J, the junction kept 11 bases outside the gene matches. CDR3 bases: TGTGCCAGCAGTGTGGGACAGCGACTAGCGGGACCCCAAGAGACCCAGTACTTC. This gives the protein CASSVGQRLAGPQETQYF.

The V and J genes are TRBV19 and TRBJ2-5; 7 positions match TRBD1. Germline loops: CDR1 LNHDA, CDR2 SQIVND (reference sequence). J was trimmed by 5 bases and V by 4 bases; bases with no gene match: 10. This CDR3 has 15 residues. The CDR3 DNA is TGTGCCAGTAGTACCAGACAGGGTACCCGCGAGACCCAGTACTTC. This codes for CASSTRQGTRETQYF.

This clonotype was counted between two and nine times. The CDR3 bases are TGTGCCAGCAGCTTAGCTTCGACTAGCGTCTCCTACGAGCAGTACTTC. Protein sequence: CASSLASTSVSYEQYF. The chain couples TRBV7-2 to TRBJ2-7, with 8 bases that match TRBD2. Trimming at V came to 0 bases and at J to 0 bases, leaving 4 bases not matched to a gene. Germline assignment: CDR1 SGHTA and CDR2 FQGNSA. The CDR3 totals 16 residues. The whole variable domain, remainder taken from reference TRBV7-2 and TRBJ2-7, is GAGVSQSPSNKVTEKGKDVELRCDPISGHTALYWYRQSLGQGLEFLIYFQGNSAPDKSGLPSDRFSAERTGGSVSTLTIQRTQQEDSAVYLCASSLASTSVSYEQYFGPGTRLTVT.

This clonotype was seen more than once but under ten times. The chain combines TRBV10-3 with TRBJ1-5; D not certain. Germline CDR1 is ENHRY and CDR2 is SYGVKD. V lost 3 bases to trimming and J lost 1 base, with 7 bases between them. This CDR3 contains 14 residues. In nucleotides, the CDR3 is TGTGCCATCAGTGACCGTTCAAGCAATCAGCCCCAGCATTTT. Protein sequence: CAISDRSSNQPQHF.

The chain uses TRBV9 and TRBJ1-5; D is ambiguous. V was trimmed by 0 bases and J by 3 bases, leaving 10 bases between them. This CDR3 has 15 residues. Germline CDR1 SGDLS, CDR2 YYNGEE. The CDR3 coding sequence is TGTGCCAGCAGCGTAGGGGCGGCGAACAATCAGCCCCAGCATTTT. This gives the protein CASSVGAANNQPQHF.

Many counts were recorded for this clonotype. The chain carries TRBV6-2 or TRBV6-3 and TRBJ1-5; D is perhaps TRBD1 (5 bases). The V end was cut by 0 bases, the J end by 1 base, with 10 bases between. The CDR3 totals 16 residues. The V gene's germline CDR1 is MNHEY and CDR2 SVGEGT. CDR3 in amino acids: CASSYSPWGSNQPQHF. In DNA, the CDR3 is TGTGCCAGCAGTTACTCGCCGTGGGGCAGCAATCAGCCCCAGCATTTT.

The chain recombines TRBV5-1 with TRBJ2-7, with TRBD1 as a possible D gene (6 bases). CDR3 length equals 14 residues. The germline CDR1 and CDR2 sequences are SGHRS and YFSETQ. Trimming removed 1 base from V and 5 bases from J, with 13 bases in between. CDR3 residues: CASSLSQGRNEQYF. In DNA, the CDR3 is TGCGCCAGCAGCTTGTCACAGGGAAGGAACGAGCAGTACTTC.

At least ten counts were recorded for this clonotype. V and J are TRBV7-2 and TRBJ2-7; 7 bases line up with TRBD2. The CDR3 is 14 residues long. Trimming cost V 5 bases and J 3 bases; bases outside gene matches: 7. Per germline, CDR1 SGHTA and CDR2 FQGNSA. CDR3 in DNA: TGTGCCAGCAGCGCTAGCGGATCATACTACGAGCAGTACTTC. It is translated as CASSASGSYYEQYF.

This clonotype turned up a few times. CDR3 coding DNA: TGTGCCAGCAGCCAAGGGGGGACAGGGGACCAGCCCCAGCATTTT. Residues: CASSQGGTGDQPQHF. This sequence joins TRBV4-2 and TRBJ1-5; 10 bases align to TRBD1. CDR3 length: 15 residues. The V gene end was trimmed by 1 base and the J gene end by 7 bases; junction bases not matched to a gene: 4. CDR1 and CDR2 from the germline V gene are LGHNA and YNFKEQ.